Presented here are 14 T cell receptor beta chains from one specimen sequenced in a study of T cells in Graves' hyperthyroidism and ophthalmopathy. RNA transcripts yielded amplified TCR beta CDR3 regions. Carried out on the TCR CDR3, a first-round RT-PCR used the HTBI primer set. TCRdb itself ran the multiplex PCR reads through MiXCR, one entry per CDR3 protein. The data show roughly 290,000 distinct CDR3 sequences, with about 14% seen just once and approximately 8.6% held by the top ten. Sequences were obtained from blood. The source is a woman under 40 with Graves' hyperthyroidism that later progressed to Graves' ophthalmopathy.

This clonotype was observed at least ten times. The V and J genes are TRBV14 and TRBJ2-7; 7 bases match TRBD1. The germline V gene encodes CDR1 SGHDN and CDR2 FVKESK. V lost 4 bases to trimming and J lost 2 bases; unmatched junction nucleotides: 8. The CDR3 is made up of 15 amino acids. The CDR3 DNA is TGTGCCAGCAGCCCCTCCTGGGACAGAGCCTACGAGCAGTACTTC. Translation gives CASSPSWDRAYEQYF.

This clonotype has at least ten counts. CDR3 in amino acids: CASSSSRPTEQYF. In nucleotides, the CDR3 is TGTGCCAGCAGTTCGTCCCGGCCAACCGAGCAGTACTTC. The J gene is TRBJ2-7, the V gene TRBV6-2 or TRBV6-3; D gene uncertain. Germline CDR1 and CDR2: MNHEY and SVGEGT. Trimming removed 4 bases at V and 6 bases at J, with 13 bases between. This CDR3 comprises 13 residues.

This clonotype has at least ten counts. The chain employs TRBV12-3 or TRBV12-4 and TRBJ2-3; no firm D call. The CDR3 covers 13 residues. V dropped 2 bases and J dropped 0 bases, with 3 bases sitting between them. In DNA form, the CDR3 reads TGTGCCAGCAGTTTAATAAGCACAGATACGCAGTATTTT. It is translated as CASSLISTDTQYF.

This clonotype was recorded many times. This chain links TRBV12-3 or TRBV12-4 with TRBJ2-1; possibly TRBD1 for D (6 bases). CDR3 size: 15 residues. The V gene lost 7 bases and the J gene lost 4 bases, with 17 bases spanning the gap. This CDR3 is CASTQFGTIYNEQFF. The CDR3 DNA reads TGTGCCAGCACCCAATTCGGGACAATTTACAATGAGCAGTTCTTC.

The sample holds many counts of this clonotype. This chain uses TRBV2 with TRBJ2-5; 7 nucleotides agree with TRBD1. This CDR3 is built from 13 residues. Germline CDR1 SNHLY, CDR2 FYNNEI. J was trimmed by 5 bases and V by 9 bases; bases with no gene match: 9. CDR3 region: CASDPDRKETQYF. The DNA for the CDR3 is TGTGCCAGTGACCCGGACAGGAAGGAGACCCAGTACTTC.

In this sample, this clonotype turned up many times. The rearrangement joins TRBV18 to TRBJ2-7, with D perhaps TRBD2 (6 bases). V gave up 3 bases and J gave up 5 bases, with 11 bases separating them. This CDR3 has 13 residues. The germline V gene encodes CDR1 KGHSH and CDR2 LQKENI. Here the CDR3 DNA reads TGTGCCAGCTCACCCGGGGGTACCAACGAGCAGTACTTC. This translates into CASSPGGTNEQYF.

V and J are TRBV20-1 and TRBJ1-4, with unresolved D. There are 16 residues in the CDR3. Germline V lookup: CDR1 DFQATT, CDR2 SNEGSKA (reference sequence). Trimming removed 6 bases at V and 0 bases at J, with 17 bases between. The CDR3 loop reads CSATHSLIATNEKLFF. The DNA of the CDR3 is TGCAGTGCCACCCATTCCCTCATTGCAACTAATGAAAAACTGTTTTTT.

This clonotype was counted ten times or more. The chain recombines TRBV7-9 with TRBJ2-7; the D is unclear. The CDR3 length is 15 residues. The germline CDR1 and CDR2 sequences are SEHNR and FQNEAQ (reference sequence). Trimming cost V 1 base and J 6 bases, with 16 bases left between them. The CDR3 DNA sequence: TGTGCCAGCAGCTTAGTCTCTAGTCAGAACGCCGAGCAGTACTTC. Translating gives CASSLVSSQNAEQYF.

This chain uses TRBV5-1 with TRBJ1-4; a weak D match, TRBD1 (5 bases). The germline gives CDR1 SGHRS, CDR2 YFSETQ. CDR3 length: 16 amino acids. Trimming cost V 0 bases and J 7 bases, with 16 bases left between them. In nucleotides, the CDR3 is TGCGCCAGCAGCTTGGATAGGGGTAGTGGCGTTGAAAAACTGTTTTTT. Translated, it gives CASSLDRGSGVEKLFF.

In its sample, this clonotype was seen many times. The V and J genes are TRBV12-3 or TRBV12-4 and TRBJ1-2; no definite D call. The CDR3 contains 14 residues. With 8 bases removed from V and 9 bases from J, the gap between germline ends came to 22 bases. The CDR3 loop reads CASEPSRPPLSYTF. In nucleotides, the CDR3 is TGTGCCAGCGAACCGTCTCGACCCCCATTAAGCTACACCTTC.

The genes are TRBV20-1 and TRBJ1-2; D is undetermined. V gave up 5 bases and J gave up 2 bases, with 6 bases separating them. There are 11 residues in the CDR3. Germline CDR1 DFQATT, CDR2 SNEGSKA (reference sequence). CDR3 DNA: TGCAGTGCTTCCGTCAACTATGGCTACACCTTC. Its protein is CSASVNYGYTF.

V and J are TRBV7-3 and TRBJ2-1; weak D call: TRBD2 (7 bases). V lost 0 bases and J lost 5, with 17 bases in between. The CDR3 totals 17 residues. Germline lookup yields CDR1 SGHTA and CDR2 FQGTGA. The chain's CDR3 is CASSLTRGGRVDNEQFF. CDR3 in DNA: TGTGCCAGCAGCTTAACTAGGGGGGGGCGGGTCGACAATGAGCAGTTCTTC. Looking up the rest from reference TRBV7-3 and TRBJ2-1 gives the full variable domain: GAGVSQTPSNKVTEKGKYVELRCDPISGHTALYWYRQSLGQGPEFLIYFQGTGAADDSGLPNDRFFAVRPEGSVSTLKIQRTERGDSAVYLCASSLTRGGRVDNEQFFGPGTRLTVL.

The table lists this clonotype with many counts. The chain is built from TRBV28 and TRBJ2-5, with D uncertain. This CDR3 is built from 15 residues. V shed 7 bases and J shed 0 bases, with 15 bases lying between them. Germline assignment: CDR1 MDHEN and CDR2 SYDVKM. The CDR3: CASTSITTYQETQYF. For the CDR3, the DNA is TGTGCCAGCACCTCTATAACGACCTACCAAGAGACCCAGTACTTC.

This clonotype was counted ten times or more. CDR3 loop: CASRRVGRQETQYF. For the CDR3, the DNA is TGTGCCAGCAGGCGGGTGGGCAGGCAAGAGACCCAGTACTTC. The rearrangement joins TRBV11-2 to TRBJ2-5, with D possibly TRBD2 on 5 matching bases. V lost 6 bases, J lost 2 bases, and 13 bases lay in between. From germline, CDR1 is SGHAT and CDR2 FQNNGV. The CDR3 has 14 residues.